Listed below are T cell receptor beta chains from one sample, sequenced in a study of vaccination and CD4 T cells after COVID-19. What these receptors recognize is not known. From the PCR reads, TCRdb called clonotypes with MiXCR, one entry per CDR3 protein. The repertoire holds more than 20,000 distinct CDR3 sequences, with about 45% as singletons. Sequenced material: CD4+ T cells from blood, cultured in vitro, taken about 7 months after SARS-CoV-2 vaccination. Receptor source: a human donor who had recovered from COVID-19. Both conserved end residues are trimmed from each CDR3.

CDR3 protein	V gene	J gene	CDR3 length
SARQAQNQPQH	TRBV20-1	TRBJ1-5	11
ASSDHTDTQY	TRBV7-2	TRBJ2-3	10
SAGTSGIYEQY	TRBV20-1	TRBJ2-7	11
ASSISVGSYNEQF	TRBV5-1	TRBJ2-1	13
ASPRETQY	TRBV19	TRBJ2-5	8
ASSITTSGQETQY	TRBV19	TRBJ2-5	13
ASSPASNRRTGELF	TRBV7-2	TRBJ2-2	14
ASSLGPSNQPQH	TRBV7-2	TRBJ1-5	12
ASSVGTGYGYT	TRBV6-1	TRBJ1-2	11
ASSPQDSGGYT	TRBV19	TRBJ1-2	11
ATVSPGYNEQF	TRBV19	TRBJ2-1	11
ASSQTDPSYEQY	TRBV18	TRBJ2-7	12
ASSPGTGDHNEQF	TRBV19	TRBJ2-1	13
ASSQDGGRDTQY	TRBV4-1	TRBJ2-3	12
SASLALIGNTEAF	TRBV20-1	TRBJ1-1	13
ASRAFGARPQH	TRBV6-2/TRBV6-3	TRBJ1-5	11
ASSRPPVTEQY	TRBV6-1	TRBJ2-7	11
ASTPNRGRPWREQY	TRBV6-1	TRBJ2-7	14
ASSYLRFHEQY	TRBV6-5	TRBJ2-7	11
ASRGFGTVNNSPLH	TRBV28	TRBJ1-6	14
ASSQTRDRAEAF	TRBV7-9	TRBJ1-1	12
ASSLEGLPPRYGYT	TRBV7-8	TRBJ1-2	14
SARDSVRGTKNIQY	TRBV20-1	TRBJ2-4	14
ASIATGGLTDTQY	TRBV28	TRBJ2-3	13
ASTMEVNTEAF	TRBV2	TRBJ1-1	11
ASSWKGGSKETQY	TRBV7-2	TRBJ2-5	13
ASSPLDIQY	TRBV7-9	TRBJ2-4	9
ATSGLASTDTQY	TRBV24-1	TRBJ2-3	12
ASKDSFYEQY	TRBV6-2/TRBV6-3	TRBJ2-7	10
SACTSGEETQY	TRBV20-1	TRBJ2-5	11
AILNIGKSNNEQF	TRBV10-3	TRBJ2-1	13
SAAGTSEQETQY	TRBV20-1	TRBJ2-5	12
SASNRNLNTEAF	TRBV20-1	TRBJ1-1	12
ASSVGPYNEQF	TRBV28	TRBJ2-1	11
ASSATSDSYEQY	TRBV6-4	TRBJ2-7	12
ASTLMGARYGYT	TRBV19	TRBJ1-2	12
ASTRDINEQY	TRBV2	TRBJ2-7	10